This section outlines one T cell receptor (beta chain) sequence together with its context. Its antigen remains unidentified. Nothing much larger sits one base from this clone, and base qualities are not available. Whole blood was collected in K2EDTA tubes by collaborating institutions according to the institutions' own protocols. For TCRbeta analysis, collaborators shipped samples as frozen whole blood, isolated PBMCs, or DNA extracted from either of those sample types. TCRbeta CDR3 regions were amplified from genomic DNA using the immunoSEQ Assay, a bias-controlled multiplex PCR. The paper's processing steps were these. Nucleated cell counts per sample were estimated from amplification of reference gene primers within the assay. To quantify the absolute abundance of each unique TCRbeta CDR3 rearrangement, sequence reads were collapsed and filtered. For each sample, productive Simpson clonality was calculated by taking the square root of Simpson's diversity index across productive rearrangements. TCRdb stores this immuneACCESS table with in-frame sequences only. Part of the clones is absent; in the studies checked, under half of the shortfall reflects unresolved V genes, and no reason is known for the rest. V and J calls and clone size come straight from that table; D and trimming were deduced from the DNA. The sample includes over 200,000 clones, with about 88% observed a single time. The ten largest clones capture 1.5% to 2% of the sample.

The CDR3 numbers 14 residues from cysteine through phenylalanine. Only CDR3 DNA remains: 42 bases, in frame from the first base. The junction shows trimming of 3 bases on V and 3 bases on J, plus 11 bases between the germline ends. Looking up the germline V gene (reference sequence) yields CDR1 MNHEY and CDR2 SMNVEV. The data originate from a study of blood T cell repertoires in COVID-19 (TCRdb year 2020). With respect to the entire study: Samples covering the acute and convalescent phases of COVID-19 were provided by collaborators in the United States, Italy and Spain. The material from the prospective study consisted of cDNA or gDNA derived from T cells, B-cell-depleted T cells, or PBMCs. Deeply sampled blood TCRbeta repertoires from subjects exposed to, actively infected with, or recovered from COVID-19 were included in the dataset. The repertoires were released in a freely available public database intended as a resource for research on the immune response to SARS-CoV-2. Samples came from the ongoing ImmuneRACE study (first 160 participants) plus 1,254 subjects from 6 global collaborators. Sample metadata almost always included a de-identified subject ID, COVID-19 status, age in years and sex. Where available, HLA class I and class II types were taken from metadata supplied by the sample provider and were not determined by assay-based typing. Results and caveats for the whole study, not just this receptor: The amount of clinical and demographic metadata varied by source and participant and was provided uncurated.

The receptor's source is a man between 35 and 55 years old with active or convalescent COVID-19. Sequences were obtained from peripheral blood. The chain was built from TRBV27 and TRBJ1-2; no D gene call is confident. The DNA sequence follows: TGTGCCAGCAGTTTCGGAGACCGAGACTATGGCTACACCTTC. It translates as CASSFGDRDYGYTF.